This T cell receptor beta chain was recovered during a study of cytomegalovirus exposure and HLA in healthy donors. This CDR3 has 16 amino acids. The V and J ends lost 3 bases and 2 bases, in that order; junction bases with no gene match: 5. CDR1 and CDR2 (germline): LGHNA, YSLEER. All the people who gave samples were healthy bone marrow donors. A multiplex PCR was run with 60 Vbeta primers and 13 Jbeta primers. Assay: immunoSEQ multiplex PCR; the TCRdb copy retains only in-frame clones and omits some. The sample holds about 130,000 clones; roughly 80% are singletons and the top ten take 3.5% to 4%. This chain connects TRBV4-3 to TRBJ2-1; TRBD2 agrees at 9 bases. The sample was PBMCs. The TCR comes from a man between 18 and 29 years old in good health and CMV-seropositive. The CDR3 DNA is TGCGCCAGCAGCCACACGACTAGCGGTCCCTACAATGAGCAGTTCTTC. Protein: CASSHTTSGPYNEQFF.